Shown below are 32 T cell receptor beta chains from a single sample sequenced in a study of human T cells and chemical hapten exposure. Time point of the sample: patch test 2, 6 weeks after DPC sensitization. The sample's treatment: therapeutic diphenylcyclopropenone sensitization with weekly scalp DPC. One entry per CDR3 protein, called by TCRdb with MiXCR from the RACE reads. The sample lists tens of thousands of distinct CDR3 sequences; about 10% were seen once. Here the sequenced sample was whole blood, taken in connection with sensitization to the hapten diphenylcyclopropenone (DPC). Receptor source: a woman between 50 and 59 years old with alopecia areata. Some clones in this sample may be carry-over from other donors' samples.

This clonotype has only a few counts. The chain carries TRBV6-1 and TRBJ2-1, with TRBD2 identical over 12 bases. This CDR3 has 15 amino acids. The V gene's germline CDR1 is MNHNS and CDR2 SASEGT. V shed 1 base and J 12 bases; nucleotides not matched to a gene: 7. Here the CDR3 reads CASSEGLAGGMGQFF. The DNA for the CDR3 is TGTGCCAGCAGTGAAGGGCTAGCGGGAGGGATGGGGCAGTTCTTC.

The sample holds many counts of this clonotype. The J gene is TRBJ2-5, the V gene TRBV7-8; TRBD1 aligns across 8 bases. CDR1 and CDR2 (germline): SGHVS, FQNEAQ. The CDR3 spans 13 residues. V was pared by 4 bases and J by 8 bases, with 6 bases of the junction left unmatched. CDR3 in DNA: TGTGCCAGCAGCTCCGGACAGGGAGGTACCCAGTACTTC. It codes for CASSSGQGGTQYF.

The sample holds many counts of this clonotype. The chain couples TRBV6-2 or TRBV6-3 to TRBJ1-1; D remains ambiguous. Germline CDR1 MNHEY, CDR2 SVGEGT. The CDR3 has 12 amino acids. V was trimmed by 9 bases and J by 0 bases, leaving 8 bases between them. The chain's CDR3 is CASRTVNTEAFF. The DNA of the CDR3 is TGTGCCAGTAGGACGGTGAACACTGAAGCTTTCTTT.

This clonotype was detected ten times or more. V usage is TRBV2 and J usage is TRBJ1-6; 8 nucleotides line up with TRBD1. Trimming took 6 bases from V and 7 from J; bases not matched to a gene: 5. The CDR3 is 14 residues long. Germline V gene lookup returns CDR1 SNHLY and CDR2 FYNNEI. CDR3 sequence reads: CASRPGQGNSPLHF. The CDR3 region has the DNA TGTGCCAGCAGGCCCGGACAGGGAAATTCACCCCTCCACTTT.

This clonotype has just a few counts. This sequence joins TRBV4-3 and TRBJ1-1; 8 bases line up with TRBD1. The CDR3 has 15 amino acids. The V segment lost 0 bases and the J segment 6 bases; nucleotides outside the gene matches: 6. Per the germline V gene, CDR1 is LGHNA and CDR2 is YSLEER. For the CDR3, the DNA is TGCGCCAGCAGCCAAGAACGACAGGGGAATGCTGAAGCTTTCTTT. Protein sequence: CASSQERQGNAEAFF.

The rearrangement joins TRBV5-1 to TRBJ2-5; D ambiguous. The CDR3 is 14 amino acids. Germline CDR1 reads SGHRS; CDR2 reads YFSETQ. V was shortened by 1 base and J by 4 bases, with 11 bases between the two germline ends. The CDR3 region is CASSLKSEVETQYF. CDR3 nucleotide sequence: TGCGCCAGCAGCTTGAAGTCAGAGGTAGAGACCCAGTACTTC.

The chain uses TRBV7-2 and TRBJ1-5, with D possibly TRBD1 on 5 matching bases. In germline, CDR1 is SGHTA, CDR2 FQGNSA. V was shortened by 5 bases and J by 0 bases, with 11 bases between the two germline ends. The CDR3 loop spans 15 amino acids. CDR3: CASSPGLSSNQPQHF. In DNA, the CDR3 is TGTGCCAGCAGCCCGGGACTGTCTAGCAATCAGCCCCAGCATTTT.

This chain connects TRBV7-2 to TRBJ2-1; D is undetermined. This CDR3 is built from 13 residues. The germline V gene has CDR1 SGHTA and CDR2 FQGNSA. V lost 2 bases and J 10 bases, leaving 12 bases between the germline ends. This CDR3 reads CASSLYEALEQFF. CDR3 DNA sequence: TGTGCCAGCAGCTTATATGAGGCGCTCGAGCAGTTCTTC.

This clonotype occurred a few times. The V and J genes are TRBV9 and TRBJ2-5; D uncertain. V was pared by 5 bases and J by 4 bases, with 3 bases between. Germline V gene data show CDR1 as SGDLS and CDR2 as YYNGEE. The CDR3 covers 10 residues. The DNA of the CDR3 is TGTGCCAGCAGTCGAGAGACCCAGTACTTC. Translating it yields CASSRETQYF.

This clonotype was detected only a few times. V gene TRBV2 combines with J gene TRBJ1-6; possible D gene TRBD1, 5 bases. In germline, CDR1 is SNHLY, CDR2 FYNNEI. V was clipped by 7 bases and J by 5 bases, with 12 bases between them. This CDR3 contains 14 residues. CDR3 sequence: CASKGDSHNSPLHF. CDR3 sequence (DNA): TGTGCCAGCAAGGGAGACAGCCATAATTCACCCCTCCACTTT.

This clonotype was seen only a few times. The V call is TRBV7-9, the J call TRBJ2-7, with a tentative D call TRBD2 (6 bases). Germline V gives CDR1 SEHNR, CDR2 FQNEAQ (reference sequence). Trimming removed 3 bases from V and 5 bases from J, with 20 bases in between. This CDR3 has 16 amino acids. The CDR3 DNA follows: TGTGCCAGCAGCTTTGCCGGCGGGGACCCCCGGGACGAGCAGTACTTC. It translates to CASSFAGGDPRDEQYF.

The table lists this clonotype with a few counts. The chain employs TRBV10-3 and TRBJ2-1; D ambiguous. V was shortened by 6 bases and J by 5 bases, with 5 bases between the two germline ends. The CDR3 is 11 residues long. CDR1 ENHRY and CDR2 SYGVKD come from the germline V gene. The CDR3 spells CAISLDNEQFF. CDR3 sequence (DNA): TGTGCCATCAGCTTAGACAATGAGCAGTTCTTC.

This clonotype was counted only a few times. The chain links TRBV29-1 to TRBJ1-2, with 7 bases aligning to TRBD1. Germline CDR1 and CDR2: SQVTM and ANQGSEA. V gave up 4 bases and J gave up 5 bases; unmatched junction bases: 4. This CDR3 is 12 amino acids long. CDR3: CSVGGTVYGYTF. The CDR3 DNA is TGCAGCGTTGGGGGGACAGTTTATGGCTACACCTTC.

A few counts support this clonotype. The chain has TRBV5-8 and TRBJ2-5; 8 bases match TRBD1. This CDR3 is built from 16 residues. V shed 3 bases and J 1 base; nucleotides not matched to a gene: 8. CDR1 SGHTS and CDR2 YDEGEE come from the germline V gene. The DNA of the CDR3 is TGTGCCAGCAGCTCCGGACAGGGTGGAGTCCAAGAGACCCAGTACTTC. Translation gives CASSSGQGGVQETQYF.

This clonotype appeared a few times. J is TRBJ2-7 and V is TRBV7-6; 8 bases agree with TRBD1. Losses at the gene ends were 5 bases for V and 8 bases for J; bases not matched to a gene: 8. Looked up from germline, CDR1 is SGHVS and CDR2 is FNYEAQ. The CDR3 length is 13 residues. CDR3 amino acids: CASSPDREWKQYF. CDR3 nucleotide sequence: TGTGCCAGCAGCCCGGACAGGGAGTGGAAGCAGTACTTC.

This clonotype was detected ten times or more. The gene calls are TRBV28 and TRBJ2-1; D not resolved. This CDR3 comprises 13 residues. Germline V lookup: CDR1 MDHEN, CDR2 SYDVKM. Trimming took off 1 base at V and 6 bases at J, with 7 bases between the two ends. The CDR3 reads CASSLYALNEQFF. The CDR3 DNA reads as TGTGCCAGCAGTTTATACGCACTCAATGAGCAGTTCTTC.

The chain is built from TRBV5-1 and TRBJ2-1; D tentatively reads TRBD1 or TRBD2 (5 bases each). The CDR3 is 15 amino acids. V was cut by 4 bases and J by 0 bases, with 11 bases left in between. The germline V gene encodes CDR1 SGHRS and CDR2 YFSETQ. The CDR3 is CASSPTDYSYNEQFF. CDR3 coding DNA: TGCGCCAGCAGCCCGACAGACTACTCCTACAATGAGCAGTTCTTC.

In this sample, this clonotype turned up many times. The chain employs TRBV3-1 and TRBJ1-6; 7 nucleotides align to TRBD1. V gave up 2 bases and J gave up 3 bases; unmatched junction bases: 7. The CDR3 is made up of 17 amino acids. Germline CDR1 is LGHDT and CDR2 is YNNKEL (reference sequence). The CDR3 sequence: CASSQQGGGRYNSPLHF. The CDR3 DNA is TGTGCCAGCAGCCAACAGGGAGGGGGCCGCTATAATTCACCCCTCCACTTT.

This clonotype was seen a few times. This chain links TRBV12-3 or TRBV12-4 with TRBJ2-5; 13 bases fit TRBD2. V shed 4 bases, J shed 1 base, and the junction held 0 bases outside the gene matches. This CDR3 spans 15 amino acids. As DNA, the CDR3 is TGTGCCAGCAGTTGGACTAGCGGGGGCCAAGAGACCCAGTACTTC. Translation gives CASSWTSGGQETQYF.

CDR3: CASSRGTGGNNSPLHF. In DNA form, the CDR3 reads TGTGCCAGCAGCCGCGGGACAGGGGGAAATAATTCACCCCTCCACTTT. The V gene is TRBV5-5, the J gene TRBJ1-6; TRBD1 matches at 11 bases. The CDR3 is 16 amino acids. CDR1 and CDR2 from the germline V gene are SGHKS and YYEKEE (reference sequence). V was clipped by 4 bases and J by 5 bases; unmatched bases: 5.

The chain employs TRBV7-6 and TRBJ2-1, with TRBD1 matching 7 bases. Germline values: CDR1 SGHVS, CDR2 FNYEAQ. With V trimmed by 5 bases and J by 9 bases, 10 bases remained unmatched. CDR3 length: 14 residues. CDR3 nucleotide sequence: TGTGCCAGCAGCCCGGGCACAGGGGCTGGTGAGCAGTTCTTC. Translating it yields CASSPGTGAGEQFF.

This clonotype has just a few counts. The V and J genes are TRBV20-1 and TRBJ2-3; D remains ambiguous. The CDR3 consists of 14 residues. V lost 6 bases, J lost 3 bases, and 16 bases lay in between. Looked up from germline, CDR1 is DFQATT and CDR2 is SNEGSKA (reference sequence). This CDR3 reads CSAPPGPRTDTQYF. The CDR3 bases are TGCAGTGCCCCCCCCGGACCACGGACAGATACGCAGTATTTT.

This chain connects TRBV7-9 to TRBJ2-7, with TRBD1 identical over 9 bases. Germline V gives CDR1 SEHNR, CDR2 FQNEAQ (reference sequence). The V and J ends lost 3 bases and 5 bases, in that order; junction bases with no gene match: 11. There are 16 residues in the CDR3. CDR3 nucleotides: TGTGCCAGCAGCTTCGACGGGACAGGGTACGTCAACGAGCAGTACTTC. Protein sequence: CASSFDGTGYVNEQYF.

The sample holds many counts of this clonotype. The V gene is TRBV4-3, the J gene TRBJ1-1, with D maybe TRBD1 (6 bases). The CDR3 spans 15 residues. Per germline, CDR1 LGHNA and CDR2 YSLEER. V was clipped by 1 base and J by 4 bases, with 13 bases between them. The CDR3 DNA reads as TGCGCCAGCAGCCAAGCAGGGGCTATAGGCACTGAAGCTTTCTTT. Its protein is CASSQAGAIGTEAFF.

This clonotype occurred a few times. The rearrangement uses TRBV6-6 and TRBJ2-2; 13 nucleotides line up with TRBD2. CDR3 length: 15 amino acids. CDR1 and CDR2 (germline): MNHNY, SVGAGI (reference sequence). V lost 7 bases and J lost 9; bases outside the gene matches: 8. The CDR3 protein is CASIGGTSGTRELFF. The DNA for the CDR3 is TGTGCCAGCATAGGGGGGACTAGCGGGACCAGGGAGCTGTTTTTT.

In its sample, this clonotype was seen many times. This chain connects TRBV6-1 to TRBJ2-5; 8 nucleotides match TRBD2. CDR1 is MNHNS, CDR2 SASEGT, per germline. The J segment lost 4 bases and the V segment lost 2 bases, leaving 9 bases of the junction unmatched. The CDR3 length is 16 residues. CDR3 bases: TGTGCCAGCAGTGAAACCAGCGGGGGAAGTCGAGAGACCCAGTACTTC. Protein product: CASSETSGGSRETQYF.

As to this clonotype: This likely comes from a read error, as the CDR3 has no conserved phenylalanine or tryptophan at its end. The chain is built from TRBV18 and TRBJ1-5; D is undetermined. This CDR3 is built from 14 residues. CDR1 KGHSH and CDR2 LQKENI come from the germline V gene. The CDR3 region is CVSSPSGGNQPQHY. For the CDR3, the DNA is TGTGTCAGCTCACCATCCGGGGGCAATCAGCCCCAGCATTAT.

The chain employs TRBV12-3 or TRBV12-4 and TRBJ2-1, with 7 bases identical to TRBD2. This CDR3 has 14 residues. V gave up 6 bases and J gave up 8 bases; unmatched junction bases: 10. CDR3 sequence reads: CASSSNGLVDEQFF. CDR3 nucleotides: TGTGCCAGCAGCTCAAACGGACTAGTCGATGAGCAGTTCTTC.

Of note for this clonotype: At one of its ends the junction is not consistent with the germline gene, which may arise from a read error. The V and J genes are TRBV2 and TRBJ1-3, with D hard to call. The CDR3 has 14 amino acids. CDR1 and CDR2 from the germline V gene are SNHLY and FYNNEI. CDR3 DNA sequence: TGTGCCAGCAGTGAGCGAGGCTCTGGAAACACCATATGTTTT. It codes for CASSERGSGNTICF.

The CDR3 nucleotides are TGTGCCAGTAGTTCAAGGACTAGCGGGGTTCAAGAGACCCAGTACTTC. Its translation: CASSSRTSGVQETQYF. The chain employs TRBV19 and TRBJ2-5; 12 bases map to TRBD2. CDR1 is LNHDA and CDR2 is SQIVND in the germline V gene (reference sequence). This CDR3 has 16 residues. J was trimmed by 2 bases and V by 5 bases; bases with no gene match: 6.

V and J are TRBV5-6 and TRBJ2-1; TRBD2 matches 13 bases. The CDR3 totals 17 residues. J gave up 8 bases and V 1 base, and 9 bases lay outside the gene matches. Germline assignment: CDR1 SGHDT and CDR2 YYEEEE. The CDR3 reads CASSLSWTSGSGYEQFF. DNA of the CDR3: TGTGCCAGCAGCTTGAGTTGGACTAGCGGGAGTGGATATGAGCAGTTCTTC.

This chain joins TRBV28 and TRBJ2-5, with D possibly being TRBD1 or TRBD2 (5 bases each). CDR3 length: 14 residues. Deletions cut 5 bases from V and 3 bases from J, with 13 bases between. Germline CDR1 is MDHEN and CDR2 is SYDVKM. CDR3 nucleotide sequence: TGTGCCAGCAGTCCCGGGGCCGTGGAAGAGACCCAGTACTTC. This translates into CASSPGAVEETQYF.